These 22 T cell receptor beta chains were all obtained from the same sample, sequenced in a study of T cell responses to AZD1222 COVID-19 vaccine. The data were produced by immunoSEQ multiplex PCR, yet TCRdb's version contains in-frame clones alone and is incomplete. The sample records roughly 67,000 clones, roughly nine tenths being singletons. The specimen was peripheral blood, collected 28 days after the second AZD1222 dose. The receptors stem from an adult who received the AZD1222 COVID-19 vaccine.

The CDR3 nucleotides read TGCAGCGTTGAAGATGGGACGGACCACTATGGCTACACCTTC. This gives the protein CSVEDGTDHYGYTF. The V call is TRBV29-1, the J call TRBJ1-2; D possibly corresponds to TRBD1 (5 bases). CDR3 length: 14 amino acids. Germline V gives CDR1 SQVTM, CDR2 ANQGSEA. Trimming took 0 bases from V and 3 from J, leaving 11 bases between them.

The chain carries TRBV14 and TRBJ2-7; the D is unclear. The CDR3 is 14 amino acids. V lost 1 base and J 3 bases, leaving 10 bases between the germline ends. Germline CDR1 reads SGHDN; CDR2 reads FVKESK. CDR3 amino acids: CASSQGGAYYEQYF. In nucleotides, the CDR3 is TGTGCCAGCAGCCAAGGGGGTGCATACTACGAGCAGTACTTC.

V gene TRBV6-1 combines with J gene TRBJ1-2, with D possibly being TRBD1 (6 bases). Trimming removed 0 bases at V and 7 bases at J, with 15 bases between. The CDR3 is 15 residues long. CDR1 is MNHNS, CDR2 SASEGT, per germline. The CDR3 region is CASSEAVNRASGYTF. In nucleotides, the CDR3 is TGTGCCAGCAGTGAAGCAGTAAACAGGGCCTCTGGCTACACCTTC.

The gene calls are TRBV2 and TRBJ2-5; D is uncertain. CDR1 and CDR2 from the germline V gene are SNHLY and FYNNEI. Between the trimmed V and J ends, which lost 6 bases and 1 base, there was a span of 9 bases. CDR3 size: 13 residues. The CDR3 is CASSQVGQETQYF. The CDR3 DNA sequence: TGTGCCAGCAGCCAGGTGGGCCAAGAGACCCAGTACTTC. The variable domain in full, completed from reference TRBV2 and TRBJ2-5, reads EPEVTQTPSHQVTQMGQEVILRCVPISNHLYFYWYRQILGQKVEFLVSFYNNEISEKSEIFDDQFSVERPDGSNFTLKIRSTKLEDSAMYFCASSQVGQETQYFGPGTRLLVL.

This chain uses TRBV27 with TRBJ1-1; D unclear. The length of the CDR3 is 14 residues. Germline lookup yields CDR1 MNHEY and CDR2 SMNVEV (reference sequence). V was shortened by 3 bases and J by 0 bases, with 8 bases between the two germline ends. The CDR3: CASSFIPMNTEAFF. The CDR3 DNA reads TGTGCCAGCAGTTTCATCCCCATGAACACTGAAGCTTTCTTT.

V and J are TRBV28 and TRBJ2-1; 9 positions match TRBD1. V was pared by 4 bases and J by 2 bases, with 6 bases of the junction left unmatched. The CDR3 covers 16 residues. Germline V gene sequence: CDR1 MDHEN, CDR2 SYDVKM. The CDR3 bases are TGTGCCAGCAGTTCGGCCGGGACAGGGCCCTACAATGAGCAGTTCTTC. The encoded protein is CASSSAGTGPYNEQFF. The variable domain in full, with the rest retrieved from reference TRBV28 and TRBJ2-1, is DVKVTQSSRYLVKRTGEKVFLECVQDMDHENMFWYRQDPGLGLRLIYFSYDVKMKEKGDIPEGYSVSREKKERFSLILESASTNQTSMYLCASSSAGTGPYNEQFFGPGTRLTVL.

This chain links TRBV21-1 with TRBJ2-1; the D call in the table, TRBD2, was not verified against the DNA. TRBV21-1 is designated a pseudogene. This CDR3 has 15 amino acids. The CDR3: CASLQAGAVTNEQFF. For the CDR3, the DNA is TGTGCCAGCCTTCAGGCGGGAGCGGTCACTAATGAGCAGTTCTTC.

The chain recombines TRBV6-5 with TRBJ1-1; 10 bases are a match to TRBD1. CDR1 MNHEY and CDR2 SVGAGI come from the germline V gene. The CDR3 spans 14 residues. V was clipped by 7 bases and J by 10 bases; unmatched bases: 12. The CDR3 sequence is CASNRDRGGVGAFF. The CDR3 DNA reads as TGTGCCAGCAACCGGGACAGGGGAGGCGTTGGAGCTTTCTTT.

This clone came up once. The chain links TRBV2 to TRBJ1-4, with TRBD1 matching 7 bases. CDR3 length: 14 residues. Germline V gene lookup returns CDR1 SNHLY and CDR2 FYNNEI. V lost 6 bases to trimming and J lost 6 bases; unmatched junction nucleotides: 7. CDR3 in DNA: TGTGCCAGCAGGGCAGAAACAGGGGATGAAAAACTGTTTTTT. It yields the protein CASRAETGDEKLFF.

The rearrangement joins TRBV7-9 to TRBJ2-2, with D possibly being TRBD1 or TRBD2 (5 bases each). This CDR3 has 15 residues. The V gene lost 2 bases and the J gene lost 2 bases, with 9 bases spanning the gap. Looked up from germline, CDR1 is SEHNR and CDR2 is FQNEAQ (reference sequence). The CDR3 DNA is TGTGCCAGCAGCTTACTTGGGGGTAACACCGGGGAGCTGTTTTTT. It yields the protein CASSLLGGNTGELFF.

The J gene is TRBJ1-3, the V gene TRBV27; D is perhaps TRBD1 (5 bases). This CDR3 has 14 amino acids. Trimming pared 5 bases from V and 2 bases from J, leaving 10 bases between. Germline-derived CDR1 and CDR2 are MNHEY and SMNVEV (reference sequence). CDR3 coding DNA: TGTGCCAGCAGTCCCCGGACAACTGGAAACACCATATATTTT. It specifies CASSPRTTGNTIYF.

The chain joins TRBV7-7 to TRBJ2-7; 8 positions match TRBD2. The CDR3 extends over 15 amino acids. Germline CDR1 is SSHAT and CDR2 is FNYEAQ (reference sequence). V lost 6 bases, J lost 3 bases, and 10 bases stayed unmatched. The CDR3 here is CASSPGRGGVYEQYF. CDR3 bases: TGTGCCAGCAGTCCTGGACGGGGGGGCGTCTACGAGCAGTACTTC.

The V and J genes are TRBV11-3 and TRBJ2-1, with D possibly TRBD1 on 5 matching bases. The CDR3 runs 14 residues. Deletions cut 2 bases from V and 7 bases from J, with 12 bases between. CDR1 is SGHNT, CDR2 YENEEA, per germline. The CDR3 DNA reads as TGTGCCAGCAGCTTAAGAATAGACAGTAATGAGCAGTTCTTC. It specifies CASSLRIDSNEQFF.

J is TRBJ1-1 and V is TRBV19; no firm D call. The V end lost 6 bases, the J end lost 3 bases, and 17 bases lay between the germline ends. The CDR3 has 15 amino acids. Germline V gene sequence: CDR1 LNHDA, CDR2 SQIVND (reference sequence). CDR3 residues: CASRPEGFSHTEAFF. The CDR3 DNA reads TGTGCCAGTAGGCCGGAGGGTTTTAGCCACACTGAAGCTTTCTTT.

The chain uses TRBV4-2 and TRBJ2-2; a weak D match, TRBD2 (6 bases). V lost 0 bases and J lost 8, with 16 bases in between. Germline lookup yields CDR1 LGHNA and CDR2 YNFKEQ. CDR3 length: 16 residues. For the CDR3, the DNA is TGTGCCAGCAGCCAAGACTCCTCGGGACTTCAAGGGGAGCTGTTTTTT. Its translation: CASSQDSSGLQGELFF.

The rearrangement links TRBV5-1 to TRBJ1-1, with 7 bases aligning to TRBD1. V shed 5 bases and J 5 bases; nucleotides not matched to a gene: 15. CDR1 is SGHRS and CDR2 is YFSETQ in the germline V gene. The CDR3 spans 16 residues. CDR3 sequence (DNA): TGCGCCAGCAGGACAGGGACAGATTCCTCGAGGACTGAAGCTTTCTTT. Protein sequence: CASRTGTDSSRTEAFF.

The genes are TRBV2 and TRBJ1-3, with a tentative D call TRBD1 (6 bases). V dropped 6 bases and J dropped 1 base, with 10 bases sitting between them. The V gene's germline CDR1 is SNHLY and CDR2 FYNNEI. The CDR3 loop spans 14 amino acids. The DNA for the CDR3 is TGTGCCAGCAGGGGGGGACAATCTGGAAACACCATATATTTT. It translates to CASRGGQSGNTIYF.

CDR3 sequence reads: CASRGEFLRYGYTF. The CDR3 bases are TGTGCCAGCAGGGGAGAGTTCCTACGCTATGGCTACACCTTC. The chain couples TRBV7-9 to TRBJ1-2; no firm D call. The germline gives CDR1 SEHNR, CDR2 FQNEAQ (reference sequence). The CDR3 is 14 residues long. Trimming removed 6 bases at V and 4 bases at J, with 15 bases between. Based on the CDR3 plus reference TRBV7-9 and TRBJ1-2, the full variable domain is DTGVSQNPRHKITKRGQNVTFRCDPISEHNRLYWYRQTLGQGPEFLTYFQNEAQLEKSRLLSDRFSAERPKGSFSTLEIQRTEQGDSAMYLCASRGEFLRYGYTFGSGTRLTVV.

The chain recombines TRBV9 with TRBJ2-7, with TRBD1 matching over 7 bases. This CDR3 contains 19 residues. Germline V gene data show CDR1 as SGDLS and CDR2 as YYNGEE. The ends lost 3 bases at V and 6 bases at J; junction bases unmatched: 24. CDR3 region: CASSASRGQKSLDPGEQYF. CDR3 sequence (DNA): TGTGCCAGCAGCGCCAGCCGGGGACAGAAGTCCTTAGATCCCGGCGAGCAGTACTTC.

The CDR3 is CASSWSSGTGELFF. The CDR3 nucleotides read TGTGCCAGCAGTTGGTCTAGTGGCACCGGGGAGCTGTTTTTT. The chain recombines TRBV27 with TRBJ2-2; the D is unclear. With 4 bases removed from V and 4 bases from J, the gap between germline ends came to 10 bases. The germline gives CDR1 MNHEY, CDR2 SMNVEV (reference sequence). The CDR3 consists of 14 residues.

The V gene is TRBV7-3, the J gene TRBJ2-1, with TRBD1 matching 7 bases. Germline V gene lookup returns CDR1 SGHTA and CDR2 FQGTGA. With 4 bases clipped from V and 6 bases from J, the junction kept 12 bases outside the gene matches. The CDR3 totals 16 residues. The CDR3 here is CASSSSGAGGFNEQFF. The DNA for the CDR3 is TGTGCCAGCAGCTCCTCCGGAGCAGGGGGATTCAATGAGCAGTTCTTC. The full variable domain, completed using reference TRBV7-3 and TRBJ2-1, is GAGVSQTPSNKVTEKGKYVELRCDPISGHTALYWYRQSLGQGPEFLIYFQGTGAADDSGLPNDRFFAVRPEGSVSTLKIQRTERGDSAVYLCASSSSGAGGFNEQFFGPGTRLTVL.

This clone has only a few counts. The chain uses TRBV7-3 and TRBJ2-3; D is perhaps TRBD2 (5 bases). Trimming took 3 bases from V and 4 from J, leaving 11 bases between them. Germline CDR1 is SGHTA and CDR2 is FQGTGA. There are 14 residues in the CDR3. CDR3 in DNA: TGTGCCAGCAGCTTGCAAACTAGGGCAGATACGCAGTATTTT. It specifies CASSLQTRADTQYF.